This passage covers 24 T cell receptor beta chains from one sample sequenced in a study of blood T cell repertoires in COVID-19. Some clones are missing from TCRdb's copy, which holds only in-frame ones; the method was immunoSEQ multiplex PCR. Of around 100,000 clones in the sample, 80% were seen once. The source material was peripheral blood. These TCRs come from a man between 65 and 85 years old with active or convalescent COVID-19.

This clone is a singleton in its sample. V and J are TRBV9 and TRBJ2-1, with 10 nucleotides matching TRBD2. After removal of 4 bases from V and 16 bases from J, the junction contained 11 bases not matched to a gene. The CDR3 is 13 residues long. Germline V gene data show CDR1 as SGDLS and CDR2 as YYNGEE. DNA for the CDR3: TGTGCCAGCAGCTCAACTAGCGGGACTTCCCGATTCTTC. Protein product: CASSSTSGTSRFF.

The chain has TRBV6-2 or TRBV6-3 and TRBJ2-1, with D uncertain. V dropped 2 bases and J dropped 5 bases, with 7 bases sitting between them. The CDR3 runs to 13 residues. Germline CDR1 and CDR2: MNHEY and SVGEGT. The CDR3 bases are TGTGCCAGCAGTTACGTACAGAACAATGAGCAGTTCTTC. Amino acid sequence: CASSYVQNNEQFF.

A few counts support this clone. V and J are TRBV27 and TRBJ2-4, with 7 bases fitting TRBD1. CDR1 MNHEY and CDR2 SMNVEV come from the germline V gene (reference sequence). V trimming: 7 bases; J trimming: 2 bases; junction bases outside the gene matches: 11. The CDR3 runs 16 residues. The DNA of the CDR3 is TGTGCCAGCAACTTGACAGGGTTCGGATCCAAAAACATTCAGTACTTC. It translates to CASNLTGFGSKNIQYF.

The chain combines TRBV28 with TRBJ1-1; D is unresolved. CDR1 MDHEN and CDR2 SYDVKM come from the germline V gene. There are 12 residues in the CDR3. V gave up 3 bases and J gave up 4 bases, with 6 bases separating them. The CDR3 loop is CASSFRLTEAFF. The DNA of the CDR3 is TGTGCCAGCAGTTTCAGGCTCACTGAAGCTTTCTTT.

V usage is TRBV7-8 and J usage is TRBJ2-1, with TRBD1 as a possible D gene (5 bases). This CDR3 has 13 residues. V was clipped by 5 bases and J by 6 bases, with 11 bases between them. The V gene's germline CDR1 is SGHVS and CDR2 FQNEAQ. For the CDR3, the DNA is TGTGCCAGCAGCGGCATAGGGGTCAATGAGCAGTTCTTC. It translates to CASSGIGVNEQFF.

CDR3 nucleotide sequence: TGCGCCAGCAGTCTGGAGACTAGAGGCGCCGAGACCCAGTACTTC. Translating gives CASSLETRGAETQYF. The rearrangement joins TRBV5-1 to TRBJ2-5; D perhaps matches TRBD2 (6 bases). Germline values: CDR1 SGHRS, CDR2 YFSETQ. Trimming left V 5 bases short and J 5 bases short, with 19 bases between. The CDR3 consists of 15 residues.

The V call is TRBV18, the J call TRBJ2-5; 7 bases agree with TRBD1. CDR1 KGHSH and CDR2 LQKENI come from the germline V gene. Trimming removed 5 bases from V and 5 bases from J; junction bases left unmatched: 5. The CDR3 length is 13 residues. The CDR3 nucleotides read TGTGCCAGCTCAGCAGGGGGTCGGGAGACCCAGTACTTC. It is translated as CASSAGGRETQYF.

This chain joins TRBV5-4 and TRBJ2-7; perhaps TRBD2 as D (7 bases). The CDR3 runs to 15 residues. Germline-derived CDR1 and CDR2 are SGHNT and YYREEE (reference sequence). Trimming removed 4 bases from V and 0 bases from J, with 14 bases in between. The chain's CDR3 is CASSPRGAPSYEQYF. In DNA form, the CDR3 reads TGTGCCAGCAGCCCCCGGGGGGCCCCCTCCTACGAGCAGTACTTC.

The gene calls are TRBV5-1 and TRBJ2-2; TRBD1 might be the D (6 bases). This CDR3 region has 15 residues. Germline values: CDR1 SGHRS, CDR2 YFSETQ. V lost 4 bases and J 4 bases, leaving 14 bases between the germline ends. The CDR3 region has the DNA TGCGCCAGCAGCCTCGGACAGCGTGGCACCGGGGAGCTGTTTTTT. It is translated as CASSLGQRGTGELFF.

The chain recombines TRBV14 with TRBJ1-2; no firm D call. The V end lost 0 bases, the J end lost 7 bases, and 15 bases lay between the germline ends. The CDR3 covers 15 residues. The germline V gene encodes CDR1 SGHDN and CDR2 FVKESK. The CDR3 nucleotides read TGTGCCAGCAGCCAAGATATGGTAGCACTGGCTGGCTACACCTTC. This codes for CASSQDMVALAGYTF.

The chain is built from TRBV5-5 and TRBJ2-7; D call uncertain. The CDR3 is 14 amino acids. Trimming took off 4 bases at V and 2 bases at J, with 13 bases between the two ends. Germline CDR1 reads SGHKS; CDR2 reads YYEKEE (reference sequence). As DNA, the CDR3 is TGTGCCAGCAGCGCCGCCAGGCAAGCCTACGAGCAGTACTTC. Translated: CASSAARQAYEQYF.

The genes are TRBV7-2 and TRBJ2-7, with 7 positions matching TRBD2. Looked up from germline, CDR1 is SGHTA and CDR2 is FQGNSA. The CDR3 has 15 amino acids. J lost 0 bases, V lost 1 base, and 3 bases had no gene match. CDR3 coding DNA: TGTGCCAGCAGCTTAGGCGGGGGACTCTCCTACGAGCAGTACTTC. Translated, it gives CASSLGGGLSYEQYF.

Here the CDR3 DNA reads TGTGCCAGCAGCCCCGGGGGAGGGACCTACGAGCAGTACTTC. Translated, it gives CASSPGGGTYEQYF. The gene calls are TRBV3-1 (or the pseudogene TRBV3-2) and TRBJ2-7, with 7 bases that match TRBD2. CDR3 length: 14 amino acids. The trim removed 4 bases at V and 2 bases at J, leaving 5 bases unmatched. Germline assignment: CDR1 LGHDT and CDR2 YNNKEL (reference sequence).

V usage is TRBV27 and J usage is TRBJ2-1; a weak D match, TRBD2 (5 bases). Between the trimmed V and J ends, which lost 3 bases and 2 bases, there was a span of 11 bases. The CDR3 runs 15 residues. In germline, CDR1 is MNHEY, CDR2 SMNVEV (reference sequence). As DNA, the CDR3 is TGTGCCAGCAGTTTTTGGCGAGGGACCTACAATGAGCAGTTCTTC. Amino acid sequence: CASSFWRGTYNEQFF.

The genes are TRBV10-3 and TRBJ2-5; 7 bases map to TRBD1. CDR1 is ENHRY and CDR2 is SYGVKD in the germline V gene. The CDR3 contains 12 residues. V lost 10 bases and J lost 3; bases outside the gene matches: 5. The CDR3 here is CATTGTEETQYF. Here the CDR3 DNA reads TGTGCCACAACCGGGACAGAAGAGACCCAGTACTTC.

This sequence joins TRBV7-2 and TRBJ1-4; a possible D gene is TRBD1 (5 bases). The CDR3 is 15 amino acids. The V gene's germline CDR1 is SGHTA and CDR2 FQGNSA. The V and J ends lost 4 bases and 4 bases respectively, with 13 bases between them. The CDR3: CASSSSGRDNEKLFF. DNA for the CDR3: TGTGCCAGCAGCTCCTCGGGGCGGGATAATGAAAAACTGTTTTTT. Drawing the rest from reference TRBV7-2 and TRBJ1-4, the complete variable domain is GAGVSQSPSNKVTEKGKDVELRCDPISGHTALYWYRQSLGQGLEFLIYFQGNSAPDKSGLPSDRFSAERTGGSVSTLTIQRTQQEDSAVYLCASSSSGRDNEKLFFGSGTQLSVL.

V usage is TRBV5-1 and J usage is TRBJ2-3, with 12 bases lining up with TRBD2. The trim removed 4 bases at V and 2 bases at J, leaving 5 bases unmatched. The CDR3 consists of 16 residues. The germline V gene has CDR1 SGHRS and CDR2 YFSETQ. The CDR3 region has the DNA TGCGCCAGCAGCACGGGACTAGCGGGCCCCACAGATACGCAGTATTTT. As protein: CASSTGLAGPTDTQYF.

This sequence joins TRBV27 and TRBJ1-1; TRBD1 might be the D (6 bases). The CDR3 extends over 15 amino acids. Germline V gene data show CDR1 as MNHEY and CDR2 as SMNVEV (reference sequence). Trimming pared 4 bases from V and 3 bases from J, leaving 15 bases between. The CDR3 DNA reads TGTGCCAGCAGTTCACCACAGGGCACGGACACTGAAGCTTTCTTT. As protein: CASSSPQGTDTEAFF.

The CDR3 DNA sequence: TGTGCCACCCATTACCTAGCGGTCCTAAGCACAGATACGCAGTATTTT. This translates into CATHYLAVLSTDTQYF. The genes are TRBV24-1 and TRBJ2-3, with TRBD2 identical over 7 bases. The CDR3 is 16 residues long. Germline V gene lookup returns CDR1 KGHDR and CDR2 SFDVKD. V was pared by 9 bases and J by 0 bases, with 11 bases of the junction left unmatched.

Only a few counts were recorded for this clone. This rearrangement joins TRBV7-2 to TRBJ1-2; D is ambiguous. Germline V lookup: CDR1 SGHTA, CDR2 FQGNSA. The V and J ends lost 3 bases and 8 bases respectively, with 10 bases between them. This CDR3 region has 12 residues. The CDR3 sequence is CASSFTESGYTF. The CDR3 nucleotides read TGTGCCAGCAGCTTCACAGAATCCGGCTACACCTTC. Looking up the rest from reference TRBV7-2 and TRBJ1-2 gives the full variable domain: GAGVSQSPSNKVTEKGKDVELRCDPISGHTALYWYRQSLGQGLEFLIYFQGNSAPDKSGLPSDRFSAERTGGSVSTLTIQRTQQEDSAVYLCASSFTESGYTFGSGTRLTVV.

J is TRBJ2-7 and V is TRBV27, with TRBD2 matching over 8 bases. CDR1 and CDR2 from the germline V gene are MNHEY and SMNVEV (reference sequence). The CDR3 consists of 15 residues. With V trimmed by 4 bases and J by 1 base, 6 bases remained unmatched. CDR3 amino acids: CASSSALAGSYEQYF. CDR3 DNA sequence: TGTGCCAGCAGTTCGGCTCTAGCGGGTTCCTACGAGCAGTACTTC.

The chain's CDR3 is CAISMTGSPTDTQYF. The CDR3 DNA sequence: TGTGCCATCAGTATGACGGGATCACCCACAGATACGCAGTATTTT. The chain combines TRBV10-3 with TRBJ2-3; D is perhaps TRBD2 (5 bases). The CDR3 extends over 15 amino acids. Deletions cut 5 bases from V and 2 bases from J, with 14 bases between. Germline CDR1 reads ENHRY; CDR2 reads SYGVKD.

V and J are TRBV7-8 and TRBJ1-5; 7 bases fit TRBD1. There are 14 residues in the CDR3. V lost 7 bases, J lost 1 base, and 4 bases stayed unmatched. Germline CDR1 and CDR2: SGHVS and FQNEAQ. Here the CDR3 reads CASKEGASNQPQHF. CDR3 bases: TGTGCCAGCAAGGAGGGGGCGAGCAATCAGCCCCAGCATTTT.

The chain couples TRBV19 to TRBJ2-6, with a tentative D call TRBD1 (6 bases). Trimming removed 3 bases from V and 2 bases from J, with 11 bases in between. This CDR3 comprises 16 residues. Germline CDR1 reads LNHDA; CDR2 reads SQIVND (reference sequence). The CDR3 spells CASSIPPGAGANVLTF. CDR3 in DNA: TGTGCCAGTAGTATCCCCCCAGGGGCTGGGGCCAACGTCCTGACTTTC.